Each of the 27 T cell receptor beta chains below was sequenced from the same sample in a study of blood T cell repertoires in COVID-19. Measured with immunoSEQ multiplex PCR; TCRdb has only the in-frame clones, and not every one. The sample records hundreds of thousands of clones, almost 85% being singletons. Sequenced sample: peripheral blood. The receptors come from a human donor in a cohort sampled during active COVID-19.

This sequence joins TRBV19 and TRBJ1-3; unclear D gene. CDR1 and CDR2 (germline): LNHDA, SQIVND (reference sequence). The V end was cut by 8 bases, the J end by 1 base, with 3 bases between. CDR3 size: 11 residues. The CDR3, as DNA: TGTGCCAGTCTGTCTGGAAACACCATATATTTT. Translated, it gives CASLSGNTIYF.

J is TRBJ2-7 and V is TRBV25-1; 7 nucleotides agree with TRBD1. V lost 5 bases, J lost 3 bases, and 1 base stayed unmatched. Germline CDR1 and CDR2: MGHDK and SYGVNS. The CDR3 is 12 residues long. The CDR3 loop is CASSRDSYEQYF. The DNA for the CDR3 is TGTGCCAGCAGTCGGGACAGCTACGAGCAGTACTTC.

The genes are TRBV6-6 and TRBJ2-7; D possibly corresponds to TRBD1 (6 bases). Germline CDR1 MNHNY, CDR2 SVGAGI (reference sequence). CDR3 size: 12 residues. Trimming stripped 4 bases from V and 12 bases from J, with 16 bases between. The CDR3 DNA follows: TGTGCCAGCAGTTTCAAGGACAGCCTTGGGTACTTC. Protein sequence: CASSFKDSLGYF.

The genes are TRBV7-2 and TRBJ2-7; TRBD2 might be the D (6 bases). Germline V CDR1 and CDR2: SGHTA, FQGNSA. Between the trimmed V and J ends, which lost 5 bases and 2 bases, there was a span of 16 bases. This CDR3 has 15 residues. CDR3 residues: CASSRSGTSTYEQYF. CDR3 nucleotides: TGTGCCAGCAGCCGCTCCGGGACTTCTACCTACGAGCAGTACTTC.

This clone was picked up one time. The chain joins TRBV5-1 to TRBJ1-2; the match to TRBD1 covers 7 bases. V shed 4 bases and J 7 bases; nucleotides not matched to a gene: 4. This CDR3 has 12 amino acids. CDR1 is SGHRS, CDR2 YFSETQ, per germline. The CDR3: CASSPTGVGYTF. CDR3 sequence (DNA): TGCGCCAGCAGCCCCACAGGGGTTGGCTACACCTTC.

In its sample, this clone was seen once. The J gene is TRBJ1-3, the V gene TRBV12-3 or TRBV12-4; maybe TRBD1 (5 bases). The CDR3 runs 13 residues. The ends were cut back, 9 bases at V and 6 bases at J, with 15 bases in the middle. The CDR3 DNA follows: TGTGCCAGTATAGTCGGGGGGGAAAACACCATATATTTT. Its protein is CASIVGGENTIYF.

The V and J genes are TRBV2 and TRBJ1-1; tentatively, D is TRBD1 (6 bases). Germline V gene sequence: CDR1 SNHLY, CDR2 FYNNEI. The ends were cut back, 5 bases at V and 5 bases at J, with 12 bases in the middle. This CDR3 spans 13 amino acids. CDR3 in amino acids: CASSLQGSTEAFF. The CDR3 coding sequence is TGTGCCAGCAGTTTACAGGGTAGTACTGAAGCTTTCTTT.

The chain carries TRBV10-3 and TRBJ1-2, with D possibly TRBD1 on 5 matching bases. This CDR3 has 14 residues. Germline V gives CDR1 ENHRY, CDR2 SYGVKD. V gave up 4 bases and J gave up 6 bases, with 15 bases separating them. As DNA, the CDR3 is TGTGCCATCAGTGGAACAGGCTCCCTTAATGGCTACACCTTC. Its protein is CAISGTGSLNGYTF.

CDR3 protein: CATRQGSYGYTF. The CDR3 region has the DNA TGTGCCACCAGACAGGGATCCTATGGCTACACCTTC. This chain connects TRBV15 to TRBJ1-2, with TRBD1 as a possible D gene (6 bases). V lost 6 bases, J lost 4 bases, and 9 bases lay in between. The CDR3 loop spans 12 amino acids. CDR1 and CDR2 from the germline V gene are LNHNV and YYDKDF (reference sequence).

The chain recombines TRBV10-3 with TRBJ2-3, with TRBD2 matching 9 bases. Germline CDR1 is ENHRY and CDR2 is SYGVKD. The CDR3 extends over 14 amino acids. Losses at the gene ends were 8 bases for V and 8 bases for J; bases not matched to a gene: 11. This CDR3 is CAISVAGGQGTQYF. As DNA, the CDR3 is TGTGCCATCTCCGTGGCGGGGGGGCAGGGTACGCAGTATTTT.

This clone was seen many times. The chain links TRBV5-1 to TRBJ1-2; possible D gene TRBD1, 6 bases. The CDR3 has 13 amino acids. Trimming pared 4 bases from V and 6 bases from J, leaving 13 bases between. Germline V lookup: CDR1 SGHRS, CDR2 YFSETQ. Here the CDR3 DNA reads TGCGCCAGCAGCGAACAGGGTATAGATGGCTACACCTTC. Protein product: CASSEQGIDGYTF.

The chain carries TRBV7-6 and TRBJ1-3; 10 positions match TRBD1. CDR1 is SGHVS and CDR2 is FNYEAQ in the germline V gene. V trimming: 5 bases; J trimming: 7 bases; junction bases outside the gene matches: 11. The CDR3 has 16 amino acids. CDR3 region: CASSTWGQGRKNTIYF. DNA for the CDR3: TGTGCCAGCAGCACCTGGGGACAGGGGCGAAAGAACACCATATATTTT.

The V gene is TRBV5-1, the J gene TRBJ2-7, with D possibly matching TRBD1 (5 bases). This CDR3 is 13 amino acids long. Germline CDR1 SGHRS, CDR2 YFSETQ. Trimming stripped 4 bases from V and 2 bases from J, with 10 bases between. Written as DNA, the CDR3 is TGCGCCAGCAGCATCAGGGTGACCTACGAGCAGTACTTC. It yields the protein CASSIRVTYEQYF.

The chain carries TRBV12-3 or TRBV12-4 and TRBJ1-2, with a tentative D call TRBD1 (5 bases). The length of the CDR3 is 12 residues. V was clipped by 6 bases and J by 7 bases, with 12 bases between them. The CDR3: CASRGGQGGYTF. As DNA, the CDR3 is TGTGCCAGCAGGGGGGGTCAGGGTGGCTACACCTTC.

The chain couples TRBV5-4 to TRBJ1-1; 8 bases align to TRBD1. Germline lookup yields CDR1 SGHNT and CDR2 YYREEE (reference sequence). CDR3 length equals 14 residues. The V gene end was trimmed by 4 bases and the J gene end by 6 bases; junction bases not matched to a gene: 8. CDR3 coding DNA: TGTGCCAGCAGCGCGGGACAGGATGGTGCTGAAGCTTTCTTT. It translates to CASSAGQDGAEAFF. Looking up the rest from reference TRBV5-4 and TRBJ1-1 gives the full variable domain: ETGVTQSPTHLIKTRGQQVTLRCSSQSGHNTVSWYQQALGQGPQFIFQYYREEENGRGNFPPRFSGLQFPNYSSELNVNALELDDSALYLCASSAGQDGAEAFFGQGTRLTVV.

The J gene is TRBJ2-2, the V gene TRBV27; possibly TRBD1 for D (6 bases). CDR1 and CDR2 (germline): MNHEY, SMNVEV (reference sequence). There are 15 residues in the CDR3. Between the trimmed V and J ends, which lost 3 bases and 7 bases, there was a span of 15 bases. Here the CDR3 DNA reads TGTGCCAGCAGTTTGGCGAACAGGGTCGGCGGGGAGCTGTTTTTT. Its translation: CASSLANRVGGELFF.

This clone was observed a handful of times. The chain uses TRBV7-2 and TRBJ1-5, with D hard to call. Germline-derived CDR1 and CDR2 are SGHTA and FQGNSA. The CDR3 is made up of 13 amino acids. V lost 6 bases to trimming and J lost 6 bases, with 12 bases between them. CDR3 region: CASSRSGSQPQHF. In DNA form, the CDR3 reads TGTGCCAGCAGTCGATCGGGGAGTCAGCCCCAGCATTTT.

The chain couples TRBV24-1 to TRBJ1-2; TRBD1 matches at 9 bases. Germline CDR1 and CDR2: KGHDR and SFDVKD. Losses at the gene ends were 4 bases for V and 0 bases for J; bases not matched to a gene: 14. The CDR3 is 19 residues long. The CDR3 DNA reads as TGTGCCACCAGTGAACGGGGGGTTATCGGACAGGGGACTAACTATGGCTACACCTTC. Translating gives CATSERGVIGQGTNYGYTF.

This chain's CDR3 is CASSLTRIVNEQYF. Written as DNA, the CDR3 is TGTGCCAGCAGCTTAACCAGAATCGTCAACGAGCAGTACTTC. The chain uses TRBV7-9 and TRBJ2-7, with D hard to call. Trimming took off 2 bases at V and 5 bases at J, with 13 bases between the two ends. Germline lookup yields CDR1 SEHNR and CDR2 FQNEAQ (reference sequence). The CDR3 contains 14 residues.

This clone was detected once. This chain links TRBV30 with TRBJ1-5; D possibly corresponds to TRBD1 (5 bases). There are 14 residues in the CDR3. Trimming stripped 5 bases from V and 4 bases from J, with 15 bases between. The germline V gene has CDR1 GTSNPN and CDR2 SVGIG (reference sequence). The CDR3 DNA sequence: TGTGCCTGGGCTCCCGCGGCAGGGAATCAGCCCCAGCATTTT. Residues: CAWAPAAGNQPQHF.

This chain connects TRBV7-8 to TRBJ1-4; D remains unclear. The CDR3 runs to 14 residues. Trimming removed 4 bases from V and 5 bases from J, with 11 bases in between. Germline CDR1 and CDR2: SGHVS and FQNEAQ. The CDR3 nucleotides read TGTGCCAGCAGCTCACAGTTAAAGAATGAAAAACTGTTTTTT. This translates into CASSSQLKNEKLFF.

V and J are TRBV25-1 and TRBJ1-2; 9 bases match TRBD1. V gave up 7 bases and J gave up 6 bases; unmatched junction bases: 3. CDR1 is MGHDK and CDR2 is SYGVNS in the germline V gene. The CDR3 extends over 12 amino acids. The CDR3 nucleotides read TGTGCCAGCATAGGACAGGGGCATGGCTACACCTTC. It encodes CASIGQGHGYTF.

This chain links TRBV19 with TRBJ1-2; a weak D match, TRBD1 (5 bases). Per germline, CDR1 LNHDA and CDR2 SQIVND (reference sequence). This CDR3 contains 11 residues. V lost 5 bases to trimming and J lost 8 bases, with 9 bases between them. Here the CDR3 reads CASSPGGGYTF. As DNA, the CDR3 is TGTGCCAGTAGTCCCGGGGGGGGCTACACCTTC.

The chain recombines TRBV9 with TRBJ1-6; no clear D. The V end was cut by 3 bases, the J end by 7 bases, with 8 bases between. Germline V gene lookup returns CDR1 SGDLS and CDR2 YYNGEE. The CDR3 totals 13 residues. The CDR3 coding sequence is TGTGCCAGCAGCGACTCGGTAAATTCACCCCTCCACTTT. Amino acid sequence: CASSDSVNSPLHF. The complete variable domain, with remaining parts taken from reference TRBV9 and TRBJ1-6, reads DSGVTQTPKHLITATGQRVTLRCSPRSGDLSVYWYQQSLDQGLQFLIQYYNGEERAKGNILERFSAQQFPDLHSELNLSSLELGDSALYFCASSDSVNSPLHFGNGTRLTVT.

V and J are TRBV5-1 and TRBJ2-4; possibly TRBD2 for D (5 bases). The V end lost 4 bases, the J end lost 8 bases, and 19 bases lay between the germline ends. Germline V CDR1 and CDR2: SGHRS, YFSETQ. This CDR3 is built from 15 residues. The CDR3 DNA follows: TGCGCCAGCAGCCCACCACAGACCCAAGCGGACATTCAGTACTTC. It codes for CASSPPQTQADIQYF.

The chain employs TRBV5-1 and TRBJ1-3, with TRBD1 as a possible D gene (5 bases). CDR3 length equals 15 residues. In germline, CDR1 is SGHRS, CDR2 YFSETQ. Trimming removed 0 bases from V and 1 base from J, with 8 bases in between. The CDR3 sequence: CASSLEGTSGNTIYF. CDR3 sequence (DNA): TGCGCCAGCAGCTTGGAGGGGACTTCTGGAAACACCATATATTTT.

This clone was seen a few times. The chain carries TRBV24-1 and TRBJ2-7; D possibly corresponds to TRBD2 (5 bases). Germline V lookup: CDR1 KGHDR, CDR2 SFDVKD. The CDR3 is made up of 12 amino acids. Trimming took off 6 bases at V and 7 bases at J, with 12 bases between the two ends. CDR3 sequence: CATSSGRGEQYF. DNA of the CDR3: TGTGCCACCAGTTCGGGGAGAGGAGAGCAGTACTTC.